This paragraph reports one T cell receptor beta chain. The data belong to a study of response to subunit inactivated influenza vaccine. Between the trimmed V and J ends, which lost 1 base and 2 bases, there was a span of 10 bases. The CDR3 has 15 amino acids. Germline-derived CDR1 and CDR2 are SGHAT and FQDESV (reference sequence). TCRdb re-called the RT-PCR reads through MiXCR, storing one row per CDR3 protein. The sample shows some 540,000 distinct CDR3 sequences, under 30% of them seen only once. These same records also appear under a second study, on T cells expressing NK-cell markers. That report notes: For TCR beta, cDNA was produced by 5'RACE template switching with UMIs. Just one sequenced donor of eight was HCMV-seronegative, while seven were seropositive. CD8+ T cells in more than five donors included dominant NKG2C+ clonotypes at about 1.0-7.0%. No clear determination of HCMV specificity was made for expanded NKG2C+ T cell clones.

This sequence joins TRBV11-1 and TRBJ2-3; TRBD2 is a possible D gene (6 bases). Sequenced here: CD4+ T cells sorted from PBMCs, sampled 11 to 12 days after vaccination. The receptor was derived from a man between 45 and 60 years old who received an inactivated influenza vaccine. CDR3 amino acids: CASSLGGLLTDTQYF. In DNA, the CDR3 is TGTGCCAGCAGCTTAGGCGGACTACTCACAGATACGCAGTATTTT.